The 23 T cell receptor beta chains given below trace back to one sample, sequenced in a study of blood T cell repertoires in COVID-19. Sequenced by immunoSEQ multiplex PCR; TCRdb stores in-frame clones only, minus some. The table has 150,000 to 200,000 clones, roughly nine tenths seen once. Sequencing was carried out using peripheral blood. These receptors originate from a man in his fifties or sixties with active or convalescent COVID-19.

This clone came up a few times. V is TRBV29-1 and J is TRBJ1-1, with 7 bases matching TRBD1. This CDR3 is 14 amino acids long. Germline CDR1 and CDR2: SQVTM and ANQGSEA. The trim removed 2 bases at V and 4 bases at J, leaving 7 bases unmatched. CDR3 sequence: CSVETGAAGTEAFF. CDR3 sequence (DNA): TGCAGCGTTGAAACAGGGGCTGCGGGCACTGAAGCTTTCTTT.

CDR3 in DNA: TGTGCCACCAGCAAGGACAGCAAGAATTCACCCCTCCACTTT. It specifies CATSKDSKNSPLHF. The V call is TRBV15, the J call TRBJ1-6; D might be TRBD1 (6 bases). Per germline, CDR1 LNHNV and CDR2 YYDKDF (reference sequence). The length of the CDR3 is 14 residues. V dropped 4 bases and J dropped 7 bases, with 11 bases sitting between them.

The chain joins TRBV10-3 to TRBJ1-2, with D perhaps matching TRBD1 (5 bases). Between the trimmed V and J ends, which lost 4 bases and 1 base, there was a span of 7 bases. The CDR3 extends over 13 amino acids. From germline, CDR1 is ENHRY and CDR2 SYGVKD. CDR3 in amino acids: CAISGGSNYGYTF. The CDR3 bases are TGTGCCATCAGTGGGGGCAGTAACTATGGCTACACCTTC.

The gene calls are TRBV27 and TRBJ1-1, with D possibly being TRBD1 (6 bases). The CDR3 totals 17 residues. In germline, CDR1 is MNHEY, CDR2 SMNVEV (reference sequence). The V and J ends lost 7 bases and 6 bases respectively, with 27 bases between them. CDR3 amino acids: CASTHLGQRKPGAEAFF. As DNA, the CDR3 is TGTGCCAGCACCCATCTGGGGCAGCGGAAACCAGGGGCTGAAGCTTTCTTT.

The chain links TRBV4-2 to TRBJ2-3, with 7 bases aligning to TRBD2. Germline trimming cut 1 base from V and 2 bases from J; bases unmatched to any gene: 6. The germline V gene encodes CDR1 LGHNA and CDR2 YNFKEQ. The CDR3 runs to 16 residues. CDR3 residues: CASSQGRDYLTDTQYF. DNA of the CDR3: TGTGCCAGCAGCCAAGGCCGGGACTACCTCACAGATACGCAGTATTTT.

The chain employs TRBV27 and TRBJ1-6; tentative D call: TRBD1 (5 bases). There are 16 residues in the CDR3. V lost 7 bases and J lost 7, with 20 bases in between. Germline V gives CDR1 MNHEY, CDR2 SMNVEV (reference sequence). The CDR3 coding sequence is TGTGCCAGCACCACGCCCCAGGGATGGGCGAATTCACCCCTCCACTTT. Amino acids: CASTTPQGWANSPLHF.

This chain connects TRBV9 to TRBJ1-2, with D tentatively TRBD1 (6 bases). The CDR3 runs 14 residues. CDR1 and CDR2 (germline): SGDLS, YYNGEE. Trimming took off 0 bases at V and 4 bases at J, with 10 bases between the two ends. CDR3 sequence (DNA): TGTGCCAGCAGCGTAGTTGGGGGCGGCTATGGCTACACCTTC. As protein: CASSVVGGGYGYTF.

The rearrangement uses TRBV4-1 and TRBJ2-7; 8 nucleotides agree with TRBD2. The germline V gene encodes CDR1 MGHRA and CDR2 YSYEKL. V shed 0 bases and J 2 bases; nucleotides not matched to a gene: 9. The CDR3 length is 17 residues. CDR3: CASSQDAPREVAYEQYF. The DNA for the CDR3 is TGCGCCAGCAGCCAAGATGCCCCGCGGGAGGTAGCCTACGAGCAGTACTTC.

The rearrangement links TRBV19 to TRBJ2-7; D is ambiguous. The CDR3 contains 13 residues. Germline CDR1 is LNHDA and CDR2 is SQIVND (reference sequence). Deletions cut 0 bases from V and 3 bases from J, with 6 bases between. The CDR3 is CASSIDRDYEQYF. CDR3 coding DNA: TGTGCCAGTAGTATAGATAGAGACTACGAGCAGTACTTC.

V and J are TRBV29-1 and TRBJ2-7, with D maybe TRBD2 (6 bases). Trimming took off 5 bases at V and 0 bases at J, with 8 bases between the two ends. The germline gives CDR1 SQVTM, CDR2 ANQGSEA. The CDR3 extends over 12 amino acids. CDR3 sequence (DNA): TGCAGCGTTCCGGACTACTCCTACGAGCAGTACTTC. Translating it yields CSVPDYSYEQYF.

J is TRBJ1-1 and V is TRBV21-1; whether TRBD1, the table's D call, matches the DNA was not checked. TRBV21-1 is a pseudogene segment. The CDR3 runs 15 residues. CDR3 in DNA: TGTGCCAGCACCAAACAGGGTGAGTGGAACACTGAAGCTTTCTTT. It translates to CASTKQGEWNTEAFF.

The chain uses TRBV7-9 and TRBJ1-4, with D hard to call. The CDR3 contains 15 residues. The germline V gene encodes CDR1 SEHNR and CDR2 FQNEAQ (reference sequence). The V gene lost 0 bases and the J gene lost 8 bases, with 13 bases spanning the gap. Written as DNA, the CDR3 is TGTGCCAGCAGCTTAGCGTGGGCTAACGACGAAAAACTGTTTTTT. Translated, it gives CASSLAWANDEKLFF. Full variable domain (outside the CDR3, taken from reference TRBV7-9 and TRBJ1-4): DTGVSQNPRHKITKRGQNVTFRCDPISEHNRLYWYRQTLGQGPEFLTYFQNEAQLEKSRLLSDRFSAERPKGSFSTLEIQRTEQGDSAMYLCASSLAWANDEKLFFGSGTQLSVL.

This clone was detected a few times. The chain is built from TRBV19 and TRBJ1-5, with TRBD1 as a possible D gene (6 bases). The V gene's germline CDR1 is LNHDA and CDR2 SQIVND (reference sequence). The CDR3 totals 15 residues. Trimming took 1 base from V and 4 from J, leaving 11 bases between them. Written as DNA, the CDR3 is TGTGCCAGTAGTATAGTAACAGGGAGAAATCAGCCCCAGCATTTT. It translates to CASSIVTGRNQPQHF. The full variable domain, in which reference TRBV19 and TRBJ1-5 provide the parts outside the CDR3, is DGGITQSPKYLFRKEGQNVTLSCEQNLNHDAMYWYRQDPGQGLRLIYYSQIVNDFQKGDIAEGYSVSREKKESFPLTVTSAQKNPTAFYLCASSIVTGRNQPQHFGDGTRLSIL.

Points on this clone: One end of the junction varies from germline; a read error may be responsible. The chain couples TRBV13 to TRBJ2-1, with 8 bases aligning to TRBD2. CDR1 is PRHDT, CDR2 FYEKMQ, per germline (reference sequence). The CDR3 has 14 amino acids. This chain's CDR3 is CASSIGTRNFQQFF. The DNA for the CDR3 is TGTGCCAGCAGCATAGGGACTAGGAATTTTCAGCAGTTCTTC.

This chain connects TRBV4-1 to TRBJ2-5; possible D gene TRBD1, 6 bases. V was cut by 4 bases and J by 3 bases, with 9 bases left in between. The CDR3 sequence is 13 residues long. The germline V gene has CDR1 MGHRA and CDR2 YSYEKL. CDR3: CASSLRDKETQYF. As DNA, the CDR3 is TGCGCCAGCAGCCTTAGGGACAAAGAGACCCAGTACTTC.

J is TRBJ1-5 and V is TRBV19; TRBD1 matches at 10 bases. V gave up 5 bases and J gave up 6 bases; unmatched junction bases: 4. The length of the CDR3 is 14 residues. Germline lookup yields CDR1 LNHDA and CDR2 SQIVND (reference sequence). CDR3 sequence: CASSGDRGFQPQHF. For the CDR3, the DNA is TGTGCCAGTAGTGGGGACAGGGGATTTCAGCCCCAGCATTTT. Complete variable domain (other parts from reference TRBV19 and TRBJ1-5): DGGITQSPKYLFRKEGQNVTLSCEQNLNHDAMYWYRQDPGQGLRLIYYSQIVNDFQKGDIAEGYSVSREKKESFPLTVTSAQKNPTAFYLCASSGDRGFQPQHFGDGTRLSIL.

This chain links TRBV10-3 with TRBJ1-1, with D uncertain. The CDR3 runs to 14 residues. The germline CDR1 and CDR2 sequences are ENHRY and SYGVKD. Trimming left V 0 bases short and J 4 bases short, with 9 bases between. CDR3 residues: CAISESSGSTEAFF. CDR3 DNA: TGTGCCATCAGTGAGTCGTCGGGGAGCACTGAAGCTTTCTTT.

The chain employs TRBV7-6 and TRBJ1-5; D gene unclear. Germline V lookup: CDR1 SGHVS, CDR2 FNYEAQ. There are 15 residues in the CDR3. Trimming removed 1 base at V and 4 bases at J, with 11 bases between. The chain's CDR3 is CASSLELGGNQPQHF. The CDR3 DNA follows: TGTGCCAGCAGCTTAGAGTTGGGAGGGAATCAGCCCCAGCATTTT. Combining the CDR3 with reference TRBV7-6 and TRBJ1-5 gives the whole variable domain GAGVSQSPRYKVTKRGQDVALRCDPISGHVSLYWYRQALGQGPEFLTYFNYEAQQDKSGLPNDRFSAERPEGSISTLTIQRTEQRDSAMYRCASSLELGGNQPQHFGDGTRLSIL.

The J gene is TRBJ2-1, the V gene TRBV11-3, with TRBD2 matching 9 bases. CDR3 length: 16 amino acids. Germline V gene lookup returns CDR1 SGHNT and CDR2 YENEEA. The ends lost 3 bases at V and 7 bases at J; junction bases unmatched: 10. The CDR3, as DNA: TGTGCCAGCAGCTTCAAGGTTTCGAGCGGGAGGAATGAGCAGTTCTTC. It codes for CASSFKVSSGRNEQFF. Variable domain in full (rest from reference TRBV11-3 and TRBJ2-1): EAGVVQSPRYKIIEKKQPVAFWCNPISGHNTLYWYLQNLGQGPELLIRYENEEAVDDSQLPKDRFSAERLKGVDSTLKIQPAELGDSAVYLCASSFKVSSGRNEQFFGPGTRLTVL.

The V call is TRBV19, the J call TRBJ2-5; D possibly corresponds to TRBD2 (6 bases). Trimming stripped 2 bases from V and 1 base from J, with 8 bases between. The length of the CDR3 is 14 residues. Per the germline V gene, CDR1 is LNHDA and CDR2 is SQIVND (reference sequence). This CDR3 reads CASSIWGVQETQYF. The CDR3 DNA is TGTGCCAGTAGTATATGGGGGGTCCAAGAGACCCAGTACTTC.

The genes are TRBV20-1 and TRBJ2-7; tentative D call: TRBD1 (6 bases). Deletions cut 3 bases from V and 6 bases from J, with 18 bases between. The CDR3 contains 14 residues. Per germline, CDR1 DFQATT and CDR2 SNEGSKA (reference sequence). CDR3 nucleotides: TGCAGTGCTAGTACCGGGACATGGGTAAGCGAGCAGTACTTC. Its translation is CSASTGTWVSEQYF.

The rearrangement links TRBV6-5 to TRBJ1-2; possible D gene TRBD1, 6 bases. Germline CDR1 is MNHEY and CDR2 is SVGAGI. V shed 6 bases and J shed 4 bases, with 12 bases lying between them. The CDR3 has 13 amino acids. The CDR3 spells CASSARGGYGYTF. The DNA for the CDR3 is TGTGCCAGCAGCGCAAGGGGGGGCTATGGCTACACCTTC.

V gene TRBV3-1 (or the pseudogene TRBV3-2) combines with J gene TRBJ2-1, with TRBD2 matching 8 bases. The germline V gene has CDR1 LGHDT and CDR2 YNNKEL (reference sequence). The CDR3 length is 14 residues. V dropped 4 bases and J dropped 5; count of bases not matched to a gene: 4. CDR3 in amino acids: CASSPRGGNNEQFF. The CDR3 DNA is TGTGCCAGCAGCCCCCGGGGGGGCAACAATGAGCAGTTCTTC.